This T cell receptor beta chain was identified in a study of blood T cell repertoires in COVID-19. Study as a whole: COVID-19 samples, acute and convalescent, were from the United States, Italy and Spain. T cells, B-cell-depleted T cells, or PBMCs provided the cDNA or gDNA that served as material.

Trimming stripped 2 bases from V and 2 bases from J, with 9 bases between. The CDR3 consists of 15 residues. The germline V gene encodes CDR1 MNHEY and CDR2 SVGAGI. Per the study methods: Reference gene primer amplification gave estimated nucleated cell counts. Measured with immunoSEQ multiplex PCR; TCRdb has only the in-frame clones, and not every one. The V and J calls and clone size come from that table; D and trimming were worked out from the DNA. This table has about 220,000 clones, more than 80% appearing once. This clonotype was obtained from a woman in her 40s with acute COVID-19. The sample taken for sequencing was PBMCs or T cells enriched from blood (not recorded which). J is TRBJ1-4 and V is TRBV6-5; D not certain. The CDR3, as DNA: TGTGCCAGCAGTTACCTCGGGAAGACTAATGAAAAACTGTTTTTT. Translating gives CASSYLGKTNEKLFF.